Shown below are 14 T cell receptor beta chains from a single sample sequenced in a study of regulatory T cells in long-lasting Graves disease. Noted time point: persistent/refractory GD, antithyroid drugs over 5 years with positive TRAb. Making the TCR library involved RNA that had been extracted from PBMCs. Combining iRepertoire HTBI primers with Arm-PCR of CDR3 regions, the authors built TCR beta libraries. One entry per CDR3 protein, called by TCRdb with MiXCR from the multiplex PCR reads. The sample records about 460,000 distinct CDR3 sequences, about 22% being singletons. The sample consisted of peripheral blood mononuclear cells (PBMCs), taken when the disease was refractory, from a patient treated with antithyroid drugs. These receptors were obtained from a female donor with Graves disease.

This clonotype was seen repeatedly, ten times or more. This chain joins TRBV2 and TRBJ2-7; maybe TRBD2 (5 bases). The CDR3 is 14 residues long. The V end was cut by 3 bases, the J end by 9 bases, with 18 bases between. CDR1 and CDR2 from the germline V gene are SNHLY and FYNNEI. Here the CDR3 DNA reads TGTGCCAGCAGTGAGGGCCGGTCGACTATTCGGCAGTACTTC. Translation: CASSEGRSTIRQYF.

Ten or more counts support this clonotype. The chain links TRBV6-2 or TRBV6-3 to TRBJ2-5; the D gene could be TRBD1 or TRBD2 (5 bases each). The V and J ends lost 7 bases and 5 bases respectively, with 14 bases between them. The CDR3 is 13 amino acids. In germline, CDR1 is MNHEY, CDR2 SVGEGT. CDR3 nucleotide sequence: TGTGCCAGCACCTTGGGACGGATGGAGACCCAGTACTTC. Its translation is CASTLGRMETQYF.

This clonotype was recorded many times. This chain links TRBV2 with TRBJ1-2, with 9 bases lining up with TRBD1. With V trimmed by 7 bases and J by 3 bases, 9 bases remained unmatched. Germline CDR1 SNHLY, CDR2 FYNNEI. The CDR3 sequence is 15 residues long. In DNA form, the CDR3 reads TGTGCCAGCATATCTAGGACAGGGGCTGACTATGGCTACACCTTC. Translation: CASISRTGADYGYTF. Looking up the rest from reference TRBV2 and TRBJ1-2 gives the full variable domain: EPEVTQTPSHQVTQMGQEVILRCVPISNHLYFYWYRQILGQKVEFLVSFYNNEISEKSEIFDDQFSVERPDGSNFTLKIRSTKLEDSAMYFCASISRTGADYGYTFGSGTRLTVV.

As for this clonotype: A much larger clone is a single base away; this may be a read error. The V and J genes are TRBV6-1 and TRBJ1-1, with D unresolved. The length of the CDR3 is 13 residues. Germline values: CDR1 MNHNS, CDR2 SASEGT. CDR3 sequence reads: CASRPQANTEASF. DNA for the CDR3: TGTGCCAGCAGACCCCAGGCGAACACTGAAGCTTCCTTT.

This clonotype was counted ten times or more. This chain connects TRBV30 to TRBJ1-4; no definite D call. CDR1 GTSNPN and CDR2 SVGIG come from the germline V gene (reference sequence). The CDR3 is 15 amino acids. The V end was cut by 3 bases, the J end by 8 bases, with 19 bases between. The DNA of the CDR3 is TGTGCCTGGAGCCGATTAGGTGCCTCCGGCGAAAAACTGTTTTTT. Encoded protein: CAWSRLGASGEKLFF. Drawing the rest from reference TRBV30 and TRBJ1-4, the complete variable domain is SQTIHQWPATLVQPVGSPLSLECTVEGTSNPNLYWYRQAAGRGLQLLFYSVGIGQISSEVPQNLSASRPQDRQFILSSKKLLLSDSGFYLCAWSRLGASGEKLFFGSGTQLSVL.

Regarding this clonotype: This may stem from a read error, because a much larger clone lies one nucleotide away. The V gene is TRBV6-2 or TRBV6-3, the J gene TRBJ2-5; D is perhaps TRBD1 (7 bases). There are 17 residues in the CDR3. V was trimmed by 6 bases and J by 1 base, leaving 21 bases between them. The germline gives CDR1 MNHEY, CDR2 SVGEGT. The CDR3, as DNA: TGTGCCAGCAGCGACGCGTCGGCAGGGGGGTCCCAAGAGACCCAGTACTTC. It codes for CASSDASAGGSQETQYF.

V is TRBV5-5 and J is TRBJ1-5; D not certain. Germline CDR1 and CDR2: SGHKS and YYEKEE (reference sequence). V lost 5 bases to trimming and J lost 9 bases, with 12 bases between them. The CDR3 loop spans 12 amino acids. The CDR3 nucleotides read TGTGCCAGCAGGGCAAACATTGGGCCCCAGCATTTT. Protein: CASRANIGPQHF.

The rearrangement joins TRBV11-2 to TRBJ2-1; 7 bases line up with TRBD1. CDR3 length: 14 amino acids. The germline CDR1 and CDR2 sequences are SGHAT and FQNNGV. V shed 7 bases, J shed 9 bases, and the junction held 12 bases outside the gene matches. The CDR3 here is CASTELRGRSEQFF. The CDR3 DNA reads TGTGCCAGCACCGAACTTAGGGGGCGAAGTGAGCAGTTCTTC.

This clonotype has just a few counts. The J gene is TRBJ2-2, the V gene TRBV25-1; 8 bases line up with TRBD1. Trimming took 9 bases from V and 2 from J; bases not matched to a gene: 2. The CDR3 is 13 residues long. The germline CDR1 and CDR2 sequences are MGHDK and SYGVNS. CDR3 DNA sequence: TGTGCCAGTGCAGGGGGCAACACCGGGGAGCTGTTTTTT. It yields the protein CASAGGNTGELFF.

The chain is built from TRBV28 and TRBJ1-5, with 12 bases lining up with TRBD1. CDR3 length equals 18 residues. Germline-derived CDR1 and CDR2 are MDHEN and SYDVKM. Unmatched junction bases numbered 9, after V lost 6 bases and J lost 0 bases. CDR3 sequence reads: CASSTGTGGFNSNQPQHF. In DNA form, the CDR3 reads TGTGCCAGCAGCACCGGGACAGGGGGCTTCAATAGCAATCAGCCCCAGCATTTT.

The sample holds a few counts of this clonotype. V usage is TRBV5-1 and J usage is TRBJ2-2; D ambiguous. Germline CDR1 and CDR2: SGHRS and YFSETQ. The V gene lost 0 bases and the J gene lost 2 bases, with 5 bases spanning the gap. CDR3 size: 14 residues. The CDR3 is CASSLVFNTGELFF. CDR3 bases: TGCGCCAGCAGCTTGGTCTTCAACACCGGGGAGCTGTTTTTT.

This clonotype was seen only a few times. This chain connects TRBV28 to TRBJ2-3; D remains ambiguous. This CDR3 is 13 amino acids long. With 0 bases removed from V and 6 bases from J, the gap between germline ends came to 7 bases. Germline assignment: CDR1 MDHEN and CDR2 SYDVKM. CDR3 protein: CASSLWVPDTQYF. CDR3 in DNA: TGTGCCAGCAGTTTATGGGTCCCGGATACGCAGTATTTT.

In its sample, this clonotype was seen many times. The chain joins TRBV6-1 to TRBJ1-1, with D uncertain. Germline V gives CDR1 MNHNS, CDR2 SASEGT. The V end was cut by 6 bases, the J end by 2 bases, with 13 bases between. CDR3 length equals 14 residues. The CDR3: CASRRDATNTEAFF. CDR3 nucleotide sequence: TGTGCCAGCAGGAGGGATGCGACTAACACTGAAGCTTTCTTT.

This clonotype occurred once. The V and J genes are TRBV5-4 and TRBJ1-1, with D unresolved. The V and J ends lost 4 bases and 0 bases respectively, with 7 bases between them. Per germline, CDR1 SGHNT and CDR2 YYREEE (reference sequence). This CDR3 region has 13 residues. The CDR3 DNA reads TGTGCCAGCAGCCCTATAGTGAACACTGAAGCTTTCTTT. It specifies CASSPIVNTEAFF.